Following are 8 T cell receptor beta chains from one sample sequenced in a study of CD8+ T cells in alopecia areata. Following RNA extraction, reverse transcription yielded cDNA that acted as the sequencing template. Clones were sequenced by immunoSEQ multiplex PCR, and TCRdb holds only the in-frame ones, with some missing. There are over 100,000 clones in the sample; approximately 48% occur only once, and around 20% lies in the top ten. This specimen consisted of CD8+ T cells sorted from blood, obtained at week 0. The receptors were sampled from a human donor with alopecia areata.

CDR3 residues: CASSSAGAGNEQFF. CDR3 nucleotides: TGTGCCAGCAGTTCGGCGGGGGCTGGGAATGAGCAGTTCTTC. V gene TRBV9 combines with J gene TRBJ2-1; D perhaps matches TRBD2 (7 bases). The CDR3 spans 14 residues. CDR1 and CDR2 from the germline V gene are SGDLS and YYNGEE. V lost 5 bases and J lost 7, with 16 bases in between.

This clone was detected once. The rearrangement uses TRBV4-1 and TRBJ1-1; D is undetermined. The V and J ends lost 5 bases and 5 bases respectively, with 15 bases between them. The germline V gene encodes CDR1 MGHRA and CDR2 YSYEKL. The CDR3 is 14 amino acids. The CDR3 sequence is CASSARRRVTEAFF. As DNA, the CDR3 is TGCGCCAGCAGCGCTCGGAGGAGGGTAACTGAAGCTTTCTTT.

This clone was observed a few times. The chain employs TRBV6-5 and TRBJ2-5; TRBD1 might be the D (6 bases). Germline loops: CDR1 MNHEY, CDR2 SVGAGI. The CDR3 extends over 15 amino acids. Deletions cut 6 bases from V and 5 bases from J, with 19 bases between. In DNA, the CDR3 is TGTGCCAGCAGGCGCACAGGGCTCGAGGGGGAGACCCAGTACTTC. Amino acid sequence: CASRRTGLEGETQYF.

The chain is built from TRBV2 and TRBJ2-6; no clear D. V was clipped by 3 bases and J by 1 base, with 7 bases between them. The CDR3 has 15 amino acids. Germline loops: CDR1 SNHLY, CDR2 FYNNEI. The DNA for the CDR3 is TGTGCCAGCAGTGATATGGGTTCTGGGGCCAACGTCCTGACTTTC. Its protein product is CASSDMGSGANVLTF. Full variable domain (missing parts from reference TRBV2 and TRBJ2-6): EPEVTQTPSHQVTQMGQEVILRCVPISNHLYFYWYRQILGQKVEFLVSFYNNEISEKSEIFDDQFSVERPDGSNFTLKIRSTKLEDSAMYFCASSDMGSGANVLTFGAGSRLTVL.

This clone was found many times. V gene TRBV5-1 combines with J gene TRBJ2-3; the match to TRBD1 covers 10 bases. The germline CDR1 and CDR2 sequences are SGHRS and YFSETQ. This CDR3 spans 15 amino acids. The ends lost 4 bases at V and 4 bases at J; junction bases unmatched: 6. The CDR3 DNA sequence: TGCGCCAGCAGCCTGACAGGGGGCATCGCAGATACGCAGTATTTT. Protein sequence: CASSLTGGIADTQYF.

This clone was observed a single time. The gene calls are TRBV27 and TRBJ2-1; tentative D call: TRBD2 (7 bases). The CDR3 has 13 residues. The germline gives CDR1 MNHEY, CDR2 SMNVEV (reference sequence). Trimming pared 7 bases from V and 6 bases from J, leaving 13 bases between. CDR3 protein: CASTQGGANEQFF. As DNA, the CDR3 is TGTGCCAGCACCCAAGGGGGGGCCAATGAGCAGTTCTTC.

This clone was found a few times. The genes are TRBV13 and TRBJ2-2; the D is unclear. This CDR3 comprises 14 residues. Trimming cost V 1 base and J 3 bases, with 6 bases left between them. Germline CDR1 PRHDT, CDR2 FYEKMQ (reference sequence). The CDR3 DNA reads TGTGCCAGCAGCTTAGTCTCGGACACCGGGGAGCTGTTTTTT. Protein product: CASSLVSDTGELFF.

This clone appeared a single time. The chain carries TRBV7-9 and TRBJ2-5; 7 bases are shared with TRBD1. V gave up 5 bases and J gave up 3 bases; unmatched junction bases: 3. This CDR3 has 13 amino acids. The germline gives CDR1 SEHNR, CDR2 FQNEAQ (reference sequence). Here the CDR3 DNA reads TGTGCCAGCAGCGGAACAGGGGAAGAGACCCAGTACTTC. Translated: CASSGTGEETQYF.